A selection of T cell receptor beta chains follows, all from one sample in a study of cytomegalovirus exposure and HLA in healthy donors. The protocol was immunoSEQ multiplex PCR, while the TCRdb copy is restricted to in-frame clones and leaves out a portion. The sample includes 46,000 or so clones, over 55% seen only once; the top ten take more than 10%. Sequencing input: PBMCs. The source of these receptors is a man aged 55 to 70 in good health and CMV-seropositive. The CDR3 runs from the conserved cysteine through the conserved F or W. A D gene is named only where the DNA matches it firmly.

TRBJ2-5,.,TRBV5-1,CASSLVVQETQYF
TRBJ2-1,.,TRBV7-9,CASSLGRVAADNEQFF
TRBJ2-1,TRBD2,TRBV5-6,CASSFAGTSGGNEQFF
TRBJ2-1,TRBD2,TRBV11-3,CASSQGLAGVARNEQFF
TRBJ2-7,.,TRBV6-5,CASSRQLVSYEQYF
TRBJ2-7,.,TRBV7-9,CASSQDWEQYF
TRBJ2-3,TRBD1,TRBV29-1,CSAVPGQGITDTQYF
TRBJ2-1,TRBD2,TRBV7-2,CASSWGTGGRYEQFF
TRBJ1-1,.,TRBV30,CAWSSPGTGGTEAFF
TRBJ1-2,TRBD1,TRBV19,CAASDRGNGYTF
TRBJ2-7,TRBD1,TRBV5-6,CASSLDRGLEQYF
TRBJ2-5,.,TRBV27,CASSLWPSSGKETQYF
TRBJ2-5,.,TRBV10-1,CASSAGGGETQYF
TRBJ2-1,TRBD1,TRBV5-4,CASSRDRGAYNEQFF
TRBJ2-7,.,TRBV7-9,CASAQGEQYF
.,TRBD2,TRBV30,CAWSPIAGHEQYF
TRBJ2-2,.,TRBV6-1,CASSEGVGELFF
TRBJ2-3,TRBD1,TRBV14,CASSQDSRGLKDTQYF
TRBJ1-2,.,TRBV29-1,CSVGTHYGYTF
TRBJ2-5,TRBD2,TRBV6-1,CAMGSGRAGETQYF
TRBJ2-2,TRBD2,TRBV30,CAWRATSGRDRTGELFF
TRBJ2-7,TRBD2,TRBV15,CATSRGLVGYEQYF
TRBJ2-1,TRBD1,TRBV14,CASSPRTGNYEQFF
TRBJ1-4,.,TRBV6-5,CASSYSRAATNEKLFF
TRBJ2-7,TRBD2,TRBV29-1,CSVVNSLAGVSEQYF
TRBJ2-5,TRBD2,TRBV5-4,CASSGGGWNQETQYF
TRBJ2-7,TRBD2,TRBV27,CASRGVGSVYEQYF
TRBJ2-7,TRBD2,TRBV7-2,CASSLSSGIGYEQYF